This T cell receptor (beta chain) was sequenced in a study of blood T cell repertoires in COVID-19. Study at large: Both acute and convalescent COVID-19 samples were obtained from the United States, Italy and Spain. In each case, the material was cDNA or gDNA derived from T cells, B-cell-depleted T cells, or PBMCs.

Generated by immunoSEQ multiplex PCR, the TCRdb table keeps only in-frame clones and is missing some. The sample yields about 240,000 clones, around 89% seen once. V was trimmed by 4 bases and J by 10 bases, leaving 11 bases between them. The CDR3 contains 13 residues. The germline V gene has CDR1 MDHEN and CDR2 SYDVKM. Participants were placed into cohorts based on the clinical history they reported. The source of this sequence is a woman in her twenties or thirties who had recovered from COVID-19. The chain employs TRBV28 and TRBJ1-6, with D maybe TRBD1 (6 bases). Source material: PBMCs or T cells enriched from blood (not recorded which). CDR3 sequence: CASSSQGWSPLHF. The CDR3 region has the DNA TGTGCCAGCAGTTCACAGGGTTGGTCACCCCTCCACTTT. Drawing the rest from reference TRBV28 and TRBJ1-6, the complete variable domain is DVKVTQSSRYLVKRTGEKVFLECVQDMDHENMFWYRQDPGLGLRLIYFSYDVKMKEKGDIPEGYSVSREKKERFSLILESASTNQTSMYLCASSSQGWSPLHFGNGTRLTVT.